Shown below are 18 T cell receptor beta chains from a single sample sequenced in a study of patients and donors after allogeneic stem cell transplantation. TCRdb reanalysed the RT-PCR reads using MiXCR and keeps one entry per CDR3 protein. The sample carries hundreds of thousands of distinct CDR3 sequences, more than 15% recorded once. Material for sequencing was blood, either unsorted or a sorted T cell fraction (not recorded which). The receptors stem from a human donor who was either an allogeneic HSCT recipient or a stem cell or donor lymphocyte infusion donor (not recorded which). It is not recorded whose cells these are; they may come from a transplant donor.

The chain recombines TRBV20-1 with TRBJ1-6; D gene uncertain. Germline assignment: CDR1 DFQATT and CDR2 SNEGSKA (reference sequence). This CDR3 has 13 amino acids. V dropped 6 bases and J dropped 7 bases, with 13 bases sitting between them. CDR3 loop: CSAQDGTNSPLHF. The CDR3 bases are TGCAGTGCCCAGGACGGTACAAATTCACCCCTCCACTTT.

The J gene is TRBJ2-6, the V gene TRBV20-1, with TRBD1 as a possible D gene (5 bases). The V end lost 0 bases, the J end lost 2 bases, and 8 bases lay between the germline ends. This CDR3 region has 15 residues. CDR1 and CDR2 from the germline V gene are DFQATT and SNEGSKA (reference sequence). The chain's CDR3 is CSARDPRAGANVLTF. The DNA of the CDR3 is TGCAGTGCTAGAGACCCCAGGGCTGGGGCCAACGTCCTGACTTTC.

This clonotype was detected many times. V is TRBV3-1 and J is TRBJ1-3, with D unresolved. Trimming pared 2 bases from V and 7 bases from J, leaving 6 bases between. CDR3 length: 12 residues. Germline loops: CDR1 LGHDT, CDR2 YNNKEL (reference sequence). The CDR3: CASSQLDNTIYF. For the CDR3, the DNA is TGTGCCAGCAGCCAACTGGACAACACCATATATTTT.

The CDR3 nucleotides read TGCAGTGCTAGAGATCTCAAGGGACTAGCGGGAGGATTCGACGAGCAGTACTTC. Its protein product is CSARDLKGLAGGFDEQYF. V is TRBV20-1 and J is TRBJ2-7; 15 bases map to TRBD2. V dropped 0 bases and J dropped 5; count of bases not matched to a gene: 11. The CDR3 is 18 residues long. Germline loops: CDR1 DFQATT, CDR2 SNEGSKA (reference sequence).

The chain recombines TRBV2 with TRBJ2-2; D not certain. Trimming left V 4 bases short and J 1 base short, with 16 bases between. CDR3 size: 17 residues. CDR1 is SNHLY and CDR2 is FYNNEI in the germline V gene. CDR3 DNA: TGTGCCAGCAGTGTTTCACCGACCCAAAAGAACACCGGGGAGCTGTTTTTT. This codes for CASSVSPTQKNTGELFF. Complete variable domain (other parts from reference TRBV2 and TRBJ2-2): EPEVTQTPSHQVTQMGQEVILRCVPISNHLYFYWYRQILGQKVEFLVSFYNNEISEKSEIFDDQFSVERPDGSNFTLKIRSTKLEDSAMYFCASSVSPTQKNTGELFFGEGSRLTVL.

The V and J genes are TRBV30 and TRBJ2-5; maybe TRBD2 (6 bases). Trimming stripped 3 bases from V and 2 bases from J, with 16 bases between. Germline CDR1 GTSNPN, CDR2 SVGIG (reference sequence). The CDR3 covers 15 residues. The CDR3 loop is CAWRGPYSGQETQYF. In DNA form, the CDR3 reads TGTGCCTGGAGGGGTCCGTATAGCGGTCAAGAGACCCAGTACTTC.

There are a few counts of this clonotype. The chain joins TRBV2 to TRBJ1-5; no clear D gene. Trimming took off 7 bases at V and 1 base at J, with 8 bases between the two ends. The CDR3 length is 13 residues. CDR1 and CDR2 from the germline V gene are SNHLY and FYNNEI. CDR3 sequence: CASTSGSNQPQHF. The CDR3 coding sequence is TGTGCCAGCACCTCAGGCAGCAATCAGCCCCAGCATTTT.

This clonotype appeared a few times. The CDR3: CASSLEEGNYGYTF. The CDR3 DNA follows: TGCGCCAGCAGCTTGGAGGAGGGGAACTATGGCTACACCTTC. The chain is built from TRBV5-1 and TRBJ1-2, with D possibly TRBD1 on 5 matching bases. The V end lost 0 bases, the J end lost 2 bases, and 8 bases lay between the germline ends. Germline V lookup: CDR1 SGHRS, CDR2 YFSETQ. The CDR3 totals 14 residues.

V usage is TRBV4-1 and J usage is TRBJ1-4; no clear D gene. The CDR3 is 13 residues long. The germline V gene has CDR1 MGHRA and CDR2 YSYEKL. V was cut by 3 bases and J by 0 bases, with 2 bases left in between. The CDR3 spells CASSHPTNEKLFF. CDR3 coding DNA: TGCGCCAGCAGCCATCCAACTAATGAAAAACTGTTTTTT.

This chain uses TRBV21-1 with TRBJ2-7; TRBD2 was called by the table and not checked on the DNA. TRBV21-1 is labeled a pseudogene. The CDR3 spans 18 residues. The CDR3 loop reads CASSKGEVTAEISYEQYF. The CDR3 DNA follows: TGTGCCAGCAGCAAAGGAGAAGTCACAGCGGAGATCTCCTACGAGCAGTACTTC.

This clonotype has just a few counts. The gene calls are TRBV25-1 and TRBJ2-6; no definite D call. V was shortened by 1 base and J by 1 base, with 11 bases between the two germline ends. Germline V gene data show CDR1 as MGHDK and CDR2 as SYGVNS. The CDR3 is 17 residues long. CDR3 sequence reads: CASSELATVSGANVLTF. CDR3 nucleotides: TGTGCCAGCAGTGAATTGGCTACGGTTTCTGGGGCCAACGTCCTGACTTTC.

CDR3 protein: CASSLAGQGHTEAFF. CDR3 sequence (DNA): TGTGCCAGCAGCTTAGCGGGACAGGGGCACACTGAAGCTTTCTTT. The chain is built from TRBV7-9 and TRBJ1-1; 10 nucleotides line up with TRBD1. Germline CDR1 is SEHNR and CDR2 is FQNEAQ (reference sequence). Losses at the gene ends were 0 bases for V and 3 bases for J; bases not matched to a gene: 1. This CDR3 comprises 15 residues.

The gene calls are TRBV7-3 and TRBJ2-1; 7 nucleotides match TRBD2. Germline V gives CDR1 SGHTA, CDR2 FQGTGA. The trim removed 1 base at V and 7 bases at J, leaving 16 bases unmatched. The CDR3 extends over 18 amino acids. This CDR3 is CASSLIALGRGRRNEQFF. DNA for the CDR3: TGTGCCAGCAGCTTAATTGCCCTAGGTCGCGGGAGAAGGAATGAGCAGTTCTTC.

This clonotype has just a few counts. The chain employs TRBV6-1 and TRBJ2-7, with D possibly TRBD1 on 6 matching bases. The ends were cut back, 5 bases at V and 5 bases at J, with 19 bases in the middle. This CDR3 is built from 15 residues. Per germline, CDR1 MNHNS and CDR2 SASEGT. Written as DNA, the CDR3 is TGTGCCAGCAGTCACCACAGGGTAGAGGTCCACGAGCAGTACTTC. It encodes CASSHHRVEVHEQYF.

The rearrangement joins TRBV20-1 to TRBJ2-7; tentatively, D is TRBD2 (7 bases). Germline-derived CDR1 and CDR2 are DFQATT and SNEGSKA (reference sequence). Between the trimmed V and J ends, which lost 6 bases and 5 bases, there was a span of 23 bases. The CDR3 has 15 amino acids. The CDR3 spells CSAAMGGGFSHEQYF. For the CDR3, the DNA is TGCAGTGCGGCCATGGGAGGGGGATTTTCCCACGAGCAGTACTTC.

This chain links TRBV9 with TRBJ2-7; no firm D call. The CDR3 has 15 amino acids. V gave up 2 bases and J gave up 1 base, with 13 bases separating them. Germline V CDR1 and CDR2: SGDLS, YYNGEE. The DNA for the CDR3 is TGTGCCAGCAGCGTCACACCGGGCCTATCCTACGAGCAGTACTTC. It is translated as CASSVTPGLSYEQYF.

V gene TRBV28 combines with J gene TRBJ2-1; the D call may be TRBD1 or TRBD2 (6 bases each). Germline V CDR1 and CDR2: MDHEN, SYDVKM. The CDR3 contains 13 residues. Between the trimmed V and J ends, which lost 10 bases and 5 bases, there was a span of 15 bases. The CDR3 reads CANRGRMDNEQFF. The DNA of the CDR3 is TGTGCCAACCGGGGGCGCATGGACAATGAGCAGTTCTTC.

A note on this clonotype: One end of the junction is discordant with germline, which a read error may explain. This chain links TRBV19 with TRBJ1-1; D remains unclear. Per the germline V gene, CDR1 is LNHDA and CDR2 is SQIVND (reference sequence). This CDR3 region has 14 residues. CDR3 in amino acids: CASSISGRNIEAFF. The CDR3 DNA sequence: TGTGCCAGTAGTATCTCGGGCAGGAACATTGAAGCTTTCTTT.